This is a list of T cell receptor beta chains from one sample in a study of OX40 agonist ivuxolimab in advanced cancers. Here immunoSEQ multiplex PCR was the method, and the copy in TCRdb shows in-frame clones only, minus some. This table has fewer than 100,000 clones, about 88% appearing once. The sample in question was CD4+ or CD8+ T cells sorted from blood, obtained in a trial of the OX40 agonist ivuxolimab. The receptors come from an adult with an advanced solid tumor such as melanoma, head and neck, liver or kidney cancer. Both conserved end residues are part of each CDR3.

V gene,CDR3 protein
TRBV11-3,CASRNPGDTQYF
TRBV10-1,CASSGGRPTDTQYF
TRBV14,CASSGQTNQPQHF
TRBV11-3,CASSLGRIQGDTQYF
TRBV6-6,CASSLIGSGNTIYF
TRBV5-1,CASSFGTGGLTNEKLFF
TRBV5-5,CASSSRQGALSGELFF
TRBV5-1,CASSSEGSQETQYF
TRBV5-1,CASSPDRYSGANVLTF
TRBV11-2,CASTFGRGTDTQYF
TRBV10-1,CASSEGASRNEQFF